The clone carrying this TCR beta chain was counted only a few times. Its specificity is unknown. The data originate from a study of CD8+CD57+ T cells in acquired aplastic anemia. The wider study: Sorted CD4+ and CD8+ cell DNA averaged around 3 ug.

TCR beta VDJ and CDR3 profiles were obtained from a genomic DNA template. TCRdb re-derived calls from the reads in MiXCR, one entry per CDR3 protein. The sample contains 180,000 or so distinct CDR3 sequences, just over 45% of which appear only once. The J segment lost 3 bases and the V segment lost 4 bases, leaving 3 bases of the junction unmatched. CDR1 is LNHDA and CDR2 is SQIVND in the germline V gene (reference sequence). The CDR3 is made up of 14 amino acids. Overall study findings and caveats: Significant differences in CD8+ Simpson's diversity were not observed between patients and controls. Nearly 30 CD8+ CDR3 sequences were shared between patients and controls.

Sequences were obtained from sorted CD4+, CD8+, or CD8+CD57+ T cells (not recorded which) from PBMCs. This receptor was taken from a human donor in good health. The rearrangement uses TRBV19 and TRBJ2-7; 10 bases map to TRBD2. Here the CDR3 reads CASSTTSGIYEQYF. The CDR3 DNA reads as TGTGCCAGTAGTACTACTAGCGGGATCTACGAGCAGTACTTC.